This TCR beta chain originates from a study of cytomegalovirus exposure and HLA in healthy donors. Study-wide points: The authors listed approximately 160 TCR beta chains as cytomegalovirus-associated.

The V end was cut by 2 bases, the J end by 0 bases, with 9 bases between. This CDR3 has 15 residues. CDR1 and CDR2 (germline): SGHRS, YFSETQ. The study ran its PCR with 60 Vbeta and 13 Jbeta primers. Only in-frame clones appear in the TCRdb table, and some are missing; sequencing was by immunoSEQ multiplex PCR. The sample has around 130,000 clones; 75% to 85% are singletons. On this clone itself: Its antigen is not identified.

The sequencing sample was made of PBMCs. The receptor was derived from a woman aged 35 to 49 in good health and CMV-seropositive. The chain combines TRBV5-1 with TRBJ2-1, with D perhaps matching TRBD2 (5 bases). The CDR3: CASSLRRSSYNEQFF. The CDR3 region has the DNA TGCGCCAGCAGCTTACGGAGGAGCTCCTACAATGAGCAGTTCTTC. Full variable domain (missing parts from reference TRBV5-1 and TRBJ2-1): KAGVTQTPRYLIKTRGQQVTLSCSPISGHRSVSWYQQTPGQGLQFLFEYFSETQRNKGNFPGRFSGRQFSNSRSEMNVSTLELGDSALYLCASSLRRSSYNEQFFGPGTRLTVL.